The rows below give T cell receptor beta chains drawn from one sample of a study of metastatic and nonmetastatic thyroid tumors. TCRdb reprocessed the PCR reads via MiXCR. Here the sample spans roughly 15,000 clones, 32% being singletons. The sequenced material came from tumor tissue. The source of these receptors is a female donor with papillary thyroid cancer or a benign thyroid nodule (not recorded which). Some clones in this sample may be carry-over from other donors' samples. Both conserved end residues are part of each CDR3. A D gene is named only where the DNA matches it firmly. Clone size, where shown, is once, few, many, or a class for clones that have expanded.

CDR3aa: CASSLAGGGYNEQFF
CDR3nt: TGCGCCAGCAGCTTGGCGGGAGGAGGTTACAATGAGCAGTTCTTC
j_gene: TRBJ2-1
v_gene: TRBV5-1
abundance: -
d_gene: TRBD2

CDR3aa: CASSLVFGTRGNEQFF
CDR3nt: TGTGCCAGCAGCTTAGTGTTCGGGACTAGGGGGAATGAGCAGTTCTTC
j_gene: TRBJ2-1
v_gene: TRBV11-2
abundance: -
d_gene: TRBD2

CDR3aa: CSVYTSTKETQYF
CDR3nt: TGCAGCGTTTACACTAGTACCAAAGAGACCCAGTACTTC
j_gene: TRBJ2-5
v_gene: TRBV29-1
abundance: many
d_gene: -

CDR3aa: CATSNYGQYF
CDR3nt: TGTGCCACCAGCAACTACGGGCAGTACTTC
j_gene: TRBJ2-7
v_gene: TRBV24-1
abundance: few
d_gene: -

CDR3aa: CASSPRGTNQPQHF
CDR3nt: TGTGCCAGCAGTCCCCGGGGGACCAATCAGCCCCAGCATTTT
j_gene: TRBJ1-5
v_gene: TRBV12-3/TRBV12-4
abundance: few
d_gene: -

CDR3aa: CASSPRDTYNEQFF
CDR3nt: TGTGCCAGCTCACCACGAGATACGTACAATGAGCAGTTCTTC
j_gene: TRBJ2-1
v_gene: TRBV18
abundance: many
d_gene: -

CDR3aa: CASIGGTGTSENEQFF
CDR3nt: TGTGCCAGCATAGGTGGAACCGGGACTAGCGAAAATGAGCAGTTCTTC
j_gene: TRBJ2-1
v_gene: TRBV6-1
abundance: medium-sized
d_gene: TRBD2

CDR3aa: CASSESYSGRTEAFF
CDR3nt: TGCGCCAGCAGTGAGTCGTACAGCGGGAGGACTGAAGCTTTCTTT
j_gene: TRBJ1-1
v_gene: TRBV10-1
abundance: -
d_gene: -

CDR3aa: CASNTVGQRSPLHF
CDR3nt: TGTGCCAGCAATACCGTGGGGCAGCGTTCACCCCTCCACTTT
j_gene: TRBJ1-6
v_gene: TRBV28
abundance: few
d_gene: -

CDR3aa: CATSGTGQGRLGYTF
CDR3nt: TGTGCCACCAGTGGAACGGGACAGGGGCGCTTGGGCTACACCTTC
j_gene: TRBJ1-2
v_gene: TRBV24-1
abundance: few
d_gene: TRBD1

CDR3aa: CASSPPGGGYYNEQFF
CDR3nt: TGTGCCAGCTCACCACCTGGGGGAGGGTACTACAATGAGCAGTTCTTC
j_gene: TRBJ2-1
v_gene: TRBV18
abundance: many
d_gene: TRBD2

CDR3aa: CASSVGLAASDTQYF
CDR3nt: TGTGCCAGCAGCGTAGGCCTAGCGGCCTCAGATACGCAGTATTTT
j_gene: TRBJ2-3
v_gene: TRBV9
abundance: once
d_gene: TRBD2

CDR3aa: CASSSLDGIFYNEQFF
CDR3nt: TGTGCCAGCAGCTCCCTCGACGGGATCTTCTACAATGAGCAGTTCTTC
j_gene: TRBJ2-1
v_gene: TRBV11-2
abundance: few
d_gene: -

CDR3aa: CASSQGTGRSEQYF
CDR3nt: TGTGCCAGCAGTCAGGGGACAGGGCGGTCCGAGCAGTACTTC
j_gene: TRBJ2-7
v_gene: TRBV27
abundance: few
d_gene: TRBD1

CDR3aa: CASQRGALDTGELFF
CDR3nt: TGTGCCAGCCAAAGGGGGGCACTGGACACCGGGGAGCTGTTTTTT
j_gene: TRBJ2-2
v_gene: TRBV6-1
abundance: few
d_gene: -

CDR3aa: CATSVGAGGLTDTQYF
CDR3nt: TGTGCCACCAGTGTAGGTGCAGGGGGGCTGACAGATACGCAGTATTTT
j_gene: TRBJ2-3
v_gene: TRBV24-1
abundance: medium-sized
d_gene: -

CDR3aa: CASSEGQGFYEQYF
CDR3nt: TGTGCCAGCAGTGAGGGACAGGGCTTCTACGAGCAGTACTTC
j_gene: TRBJ2-7
v_gene: TRBV6-1
abundance: medium-sized
d_gene: TRBD1

CDR3aa: CASSYSEGGYDIQYF
CDR3nt: TGTGCCAGCAGTTACTCGGAGGGAGGGTACGACATTCAGTACTTC
j_gene: TRBJ2-4
v_gene: TRBV6-2/TRBV6-3
abundance: -
d_gene: TRBD2

CDR3aa: CASSGLADTGELFF
CDR3nt: TGTGCCAGCAGTGGACTAGCGGACACCGGGGAGCTGTTTTTT
j_gene: TRBJ2-2
v_gene: TRBV6-4
abundance: -
d_gene: TRBD2

CDR3aa: CASREQGLVVLGRYNEQFF
CDR3nt: TGTGCCAGCAGGGAGCAGGGACTAGTGGTCCTCGGGCGTTACAATGAGCAGTTCTTC
j_gene: TRBJ2-1
v_gene: TRBV2
abundance: once
d_gene: TRBD2

CDR3aa: CASITGNTEAFF
CDR3nt: TGTGCCAGCATAACCGGGAACACTGAAGCTTTCTTT
j_gene: TRBJ1-1
v_gene: TRBV28
abundance: -
d_gene: -

CDR3aa: CASSDQETHTQYF
CDR3nt: TGTGCCAGCAGTGATCAGGAGACACATACGCAGTATTTT
j_gene: TRBJ2-3
v_gene: TRBV6-4
abundance: few
d_gene: -

CDR3aa: CASQGQYTGELFF
CDR3nt: TGTGCCAGCCAAGGACAGTACACCGGGGAGCTGTTTTTT
j_gene: TRBJ2-2
v_gene: TRBV12-3/TRBV12-4
abundance: many
d_gene: -

CDR3aa: CAWSVGRVVTEAFF
CDR3nt: TGTGCCTGGAGTGTGGGAAGGGTGGTCACTGAAGCTTTCTTT
j_gene: TRBJ1-1
v_gene: TRBV30
abundance: -
d_gene: -

CDR3aa: CASSFEYLGAGEQFF
CDR3nt: TGTGCCAGCAGTTTCGAGTATCTTGGCGCGGGTGAGCAGTTCTTC
j_gene: TRBJ2-1
v_gene: TRBV27
abundance: few
d_gene: -

CDR3aa: CASTKYSGRDTGELFF
CDR3nt: TGTGCCAGCACCAAGTATAGCGGGAGGGACACCGGGGAGCTGTTTTTT
j_gene: TRBJ2-2
v_gene: TRBV9
abundance: -
d_gene: TRBD2

CDR3aa: CATTGQDISSRDTQYF
CDR3nt: TGTGCCACCACCGGGCAGGACATCTCCAGCAGAGATACGCAGTATTTT
j_gene: TRBJ2-3
v_gene: TRBV6-1
abundance: -
d_gene: -

CDR3aa: CASRVGYGGRTEAFF
CDR3nt: TGTGCCAGTAGGGTAGGGTATGGTGGCCGAACTGAAGCTTTCTTT
j_gene: TRBJ1-1
v_gene: TRBV19
abundance: few
d_gene: -

CDR3aa: CAIRGAVTYEQYF
CDR3nt: TGTGCCATCAGGGGGGCGGTAACCTACGAGCAGTACTTC
j_gene: TRBJ2-7
v_gene: TRBV13
abundance: -
d_gene: -

CDR3aa: CASSYRVGAGNTIYF
CDR3nt: TGTGCCAGCAGCTACAGGGTAGGGGCTGGAAACACCATATATTTT
j_gene: TRBJ1-3
v_gene: TRBV5-5
abundance: large
d_gene: -

CDR3aa: CASSLWTGRDTEAFF
CDR3nt: TGTGCCAGCAGTTTGTGGACAGGGCGGGACACTGAAGCTTTCTTT
j_gene: TRBJ1-1
v_gene: TRBV12-3/TRBV12-4
abundance: -
d_gene: TRBD1

CDR3aa: CASSPGAGGYNEQFF
CDR3nt: TGTGCCAGCAGCCCGGGGGCGGGGGGGTACAATGAGCAGTTCTTC
j_gene: TRBJ2-1
v_gene: TRBV5-4
abundance: many
d_gene: TRBD2

CDR3aa: CASSSREGGGNYGYTF
CDR3nt: TGTGCCAGCAGCTCAAGAGAGGGTGGAGGGAACTATGGCTACACCTTC
j_gene: TRBJ1-2
v_gene: TRBV9
abundance: -
d_gene: -

CDR3aa: CSASRFGQGGGTDTQYF
CDR3nt: TGCAGTGCTAGCAGGTTTGGACAGGGTGGAGGGACAGATACGCAGTATTTT
j_gene: TRBJ2-3
v_gene: TRBV20-1
abundance: once
d_gene: TRBD1

CDR3aa: CASSLALPGANTGELSF
CDR3nt: TGTGCCAGCAGCTTAGCCCTACCGGGGGCGAACACTGGGGAGCTGTCTTTT
j_gene: TRBJ2-2
v_gene: TRBV7-2
abundance: -
d_gene: -

CDR3aa: CAWSLLVEKLFF
CDR3nt: TGTGCCTGGAGTTTACTTGTCGAAAAACTGTTTTTT
j_gene: TRBJ1-4
v_gene: TRBV30
abundance: -
d_gene: -

CDR3aa: CATSDRGPSYEQYF
CDR3nt: TGCGCCACCTCGGACAGGGGGCCTTCCTACGAGCAGTACTTC
j_gene: TRBJ2-7
v_gene: TRBV5-1
abundance: medium-sized
d_gene: TRBD1

CDR3aa: CSVEANLARTGELFF
CDR3nt: TGCAGCGTGGAGGCCAACCTAGCGCGTACCGGGGAGCTGTTTTTT
j_gene: TRBJ2-2
v_gene: TRBV29-1
abundance: -
d_gene: -

CDR3aa: CASSVAPSKGMNTEAFF
CDR3nt: TGTGCCAGCAGCGTAGCTCCCTCTAAGGGGATGAACACTGAAGCTTTCTTT
j_gene: TRBJ1-1
v_gene: TRBV9
abundance: -
d_gene: -

CDR3aa: CAWSGTAVSVSGYTF
CDR3nt: TGTGCCTGGAGTGGGACGGCAGTGAGCGTAAGTGGCTACACCTTC
j_gene: TRBJ1-2
v_gene: TRBV30
abundance: -
d_gene: -

CDR3aa: CSATGVLNQETQYF
CDR3nt: TGCAGCGCGACAGGGGTCCTTAATCAAGAGACCCAGTACTTC
j_gene: TRBJ2-5
v_gene: TRBV29-1
abundance: many
d_gene: TRBD1

CDR3aa: CATGIADTQYF
CDR3nt: TGTGCCACCGGGATTGCAGATACGCAGTATTTT
j_gene: TRBJ2-3
v_gene: TRBV24-1
abundance: medium-sized
d_gene: -

CDR3aa: CASSSTPSPGTSGSIGELFF
CDR3nt: TGTGCCAGCAGCTCCACACCTTCACCCGGGACTAGCGGGAGCATCGGGGAGCTGTTTTTT
j_gene: TRBJ2-2
v_gene: TRBV21-1
abundance: -
d_gene: -

CDR3aa: CASSLTGKRTGELFF
CDR3nt: TGTGCCAGCAGTTTGACAGGAAAAAGGACCGGGGAGCTGTTTTTT
j_gene: TRBJ2-2
v_gene: TRBV28
abundance: few
d_gene: -

CDR3aa: CSAHRGVKNIQYF
CDR3nt: TGTAGTGCACACAGGGGAGTCAAAAACATTCAGTACTTC
j_gene: TRBJ2-4
v_gene: TRBV20-1
abundance: -
d_gene: TRBD1

CDR3aa: CASSLAGTGYRNEQFF
CDR3nt: TGCGCCAGCAGCTTGGCAGGGACAGGGTATCGCAATGAGCAGTTCTTC
j_gene: TRBJ2-1
v_gene: TRBV5-1
abundance: -
d_gene: TRBD1

CDR3aa: CATSSLGQAQWGYTF
CDR3nt: TGTGCCACCAGCAGTTTGGGACAGGCCCAGTGGGGCTACACCTTC
j_gene: TRBJ1-2
v_gene: TRBV15
abundance: many
d_gene: TRBD1

CDR3aa: CASSPEFEDTQYF
CDR3nt: TGCGCAAGCAGCCCGGAGTTCGAAGATACGCAGTATTTT
j_gene: TRBJ2-3
v_gene: TRBV5-1
abundance: -
d_gene: -

CDR3aa: CASSFRSGRAGEQYF
CDR3nt: TGCGCCAGCAGCTTTCGTAGCGGGAGGGCCGGCGAGCAGTACTTC
j_gene: TRBJ2-7
v_gene: TRBV5-1
abundance: medium-sized
d_gene: TRBD2

CDR3aa: CASSQVALAGLRSYEQYF
CDR3nt: TGCGCCAGCAGCCAAGTTGCACTAGCGGGATTACGGTCCTACGAGCAGTACTTC
j_gene: TRBJ2-7
v_gene: TRBV4-1
abundance: medium-sized
d_gene: TRBD2

CDR3aa: CAWRPLAGDAGELFF
CDR3nt: TGTGCCTGGAGACCACTAGCGGGAGACGCGGGGGAGCTGTTTTTT
j_gene: TRBJ2-2
v_gene: TRBV30
abundance: few
d_gene: TRBD2

CDR3aa: CASSGLGSGSLYGYTF
CDR3nt: TGTGCCAGCAGTGGCCTGGGGTCAGGGTCCCTCTATGGCTACACCTTC
j_gene: TRBJ1-2
v_gene: TRBV6-1
abundance: few
d_gene: -